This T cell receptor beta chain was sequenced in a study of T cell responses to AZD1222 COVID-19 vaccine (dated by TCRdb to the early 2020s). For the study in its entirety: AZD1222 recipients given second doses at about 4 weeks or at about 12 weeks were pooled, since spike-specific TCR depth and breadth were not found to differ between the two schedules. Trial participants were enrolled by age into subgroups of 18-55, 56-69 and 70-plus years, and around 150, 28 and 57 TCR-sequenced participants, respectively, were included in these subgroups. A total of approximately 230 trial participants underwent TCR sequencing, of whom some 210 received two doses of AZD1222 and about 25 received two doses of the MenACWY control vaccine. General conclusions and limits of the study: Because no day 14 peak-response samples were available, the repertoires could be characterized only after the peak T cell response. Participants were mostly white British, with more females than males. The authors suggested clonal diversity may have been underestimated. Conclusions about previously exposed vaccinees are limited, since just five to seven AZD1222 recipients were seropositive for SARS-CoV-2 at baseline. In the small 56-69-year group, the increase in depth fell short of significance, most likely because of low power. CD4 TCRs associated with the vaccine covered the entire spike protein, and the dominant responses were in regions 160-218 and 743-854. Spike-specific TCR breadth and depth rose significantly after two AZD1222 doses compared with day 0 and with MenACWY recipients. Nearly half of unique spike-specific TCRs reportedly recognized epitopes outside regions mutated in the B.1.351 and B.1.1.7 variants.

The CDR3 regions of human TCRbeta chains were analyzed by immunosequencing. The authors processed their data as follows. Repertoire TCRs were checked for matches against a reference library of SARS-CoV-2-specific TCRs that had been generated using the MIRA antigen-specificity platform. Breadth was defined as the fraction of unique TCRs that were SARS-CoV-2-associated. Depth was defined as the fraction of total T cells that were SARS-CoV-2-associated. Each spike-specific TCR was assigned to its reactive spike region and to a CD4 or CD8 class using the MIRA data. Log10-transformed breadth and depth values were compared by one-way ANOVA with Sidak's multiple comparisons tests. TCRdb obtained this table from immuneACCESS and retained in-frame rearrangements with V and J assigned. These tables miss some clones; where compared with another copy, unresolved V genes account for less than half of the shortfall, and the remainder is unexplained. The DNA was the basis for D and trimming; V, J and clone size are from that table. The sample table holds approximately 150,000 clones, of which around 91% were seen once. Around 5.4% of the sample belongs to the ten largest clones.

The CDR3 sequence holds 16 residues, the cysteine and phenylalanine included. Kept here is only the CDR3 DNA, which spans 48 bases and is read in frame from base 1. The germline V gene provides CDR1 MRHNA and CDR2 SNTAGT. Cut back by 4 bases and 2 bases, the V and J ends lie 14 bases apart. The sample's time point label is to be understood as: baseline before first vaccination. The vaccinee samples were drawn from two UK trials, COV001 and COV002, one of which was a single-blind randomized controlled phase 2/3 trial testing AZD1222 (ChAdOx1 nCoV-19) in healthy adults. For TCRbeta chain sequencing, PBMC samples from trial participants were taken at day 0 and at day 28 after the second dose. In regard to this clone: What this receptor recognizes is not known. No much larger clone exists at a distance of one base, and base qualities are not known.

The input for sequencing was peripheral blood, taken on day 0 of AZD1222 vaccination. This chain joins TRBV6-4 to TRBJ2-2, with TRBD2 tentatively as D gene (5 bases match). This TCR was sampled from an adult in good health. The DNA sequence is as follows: TGTGCCAGCAGTGCGCACGGACTTAAAAACACCGGGGAGCTGTTTTTT. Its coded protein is CASSAHGLKNTGELFF.